This T cell receptor (beta chain) was identified in a study of blood T cell repertoires in COVID-19. Study details: Acute and convalescent COVID-19 specimens originated in the United States, Italy and Spain.

Some clones are missing from TCRdb's copy, which holds only in-frame ones; the method was immunoSEQ multiplex PCR. Of some 320,000 clones listed, 85% are singletons. The CDR3 totals 15 residues. Trimming cost V 5 bases and J 5 bases; bases outside gene matches: 8. Germline CDR1 reads MNHEY; CDR2 reads SVGAGI. Living in roughly 23 US areas, the participants were between roughly 18 and 95 years of age. Cohort assignment relied on participant-reported clinical history. People in the exposed group encountered a COVID-19 case within 2 weeks before entering the study. The chain uses TRBV6-5 and TRBJ2-2, with 7 bases identical to TRBD2. Sequenced input: PBMCs or T cells enriched from blood (not recorded which). This receptor was identified in a woman aged 30 to 39 who had been exposed to COVID-19. For the CDR3, the DNA is TGTGCCAGCAGTACCCGGACTAGAAGGACCGGGGAGCTGTTTTTT. It is translated as CASSTRTRRTGELFF.